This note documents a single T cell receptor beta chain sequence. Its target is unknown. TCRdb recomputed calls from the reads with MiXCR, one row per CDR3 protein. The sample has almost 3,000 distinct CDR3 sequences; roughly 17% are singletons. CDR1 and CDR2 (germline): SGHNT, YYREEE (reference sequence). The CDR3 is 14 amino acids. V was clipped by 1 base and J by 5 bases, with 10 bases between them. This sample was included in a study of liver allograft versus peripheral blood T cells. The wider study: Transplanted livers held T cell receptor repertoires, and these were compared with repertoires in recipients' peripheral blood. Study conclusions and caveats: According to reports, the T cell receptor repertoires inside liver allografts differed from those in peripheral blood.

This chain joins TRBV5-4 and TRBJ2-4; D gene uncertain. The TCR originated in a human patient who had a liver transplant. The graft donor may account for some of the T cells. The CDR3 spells CASSLPTGQNIQYF. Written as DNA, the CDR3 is TGTGCCAGCAGCTTGCCGACTGGCCAAAACATTCAGTACTTC.